The present entry profiles one T cell receptor (beta chain) with its context. The antigen is undetermined. Here immunoSEQ multiplex PCR was the method, and the copy in TCRdb shows in-frame clones only, minus some. The table shows under 15,000 clones, with less than 90% occurring only once. The data originate from a study of chemoradiotherapy in HPV16-positive cancers. Findings and caveats of the study: HPV-responsive T-cell expansion during chemoradiotherapy was linked to improved recurrence-free survival in HPV16-positive patients. During treatment, candidate HPV-specific clones and E7-related motifs expanded in tumor. HPV-specific T cells were functionally defined from only two HPV16-positive patients.

The ends were cut back, 0 bases at V and 2 bases at J, with 8 bases in the middle. This CDR3 contains 15 residues. Samples were taken several times over chemoradiotherapy. The TCR originated in a human donor with HPV-associated anogenital cancer. V usage is TRBV23-1 and J usage is TRBJ1-3, with no clear D. TRBV23-1 is an ORF; its function is uncertain. The sample in question was blood, obtained from a patient who underwent chemoradiotherapy. CDR3 sequence: CASSQSPEAGNTIYF. Here the CDR3 DNA reads TGCGCCAGCAGTCAATCGCCAGAGGCTGGAAACACCATATATTTT.